Each of the 21 T cell receptor beta chains below was sequenced from the same sample in a study of blood T cell repertoires in COVID-19. Profiled with immunoSEQ multiplex PCR; TCRdb holds only in-frame clones, not every one. The profile shows about 79,000 clones, approximately 90% of them singletons. The sample taken for sequencing was peripheral blood. Source of these receptors: a man between 45 and 60 years old with active COVID-19.

The chain links TRBV9 to TRBJ1-3, with TRBD1 matching over 8 bases. This CDR3 contains 14 residues. The V segment lost 4 bases and the J segment 7 bases; nucleotides outside the gene matches: 7. Germline CDR1 reads SGDLS; CDR2 reads YYNGEE. The DNA of the CDR3 is TGTGCCAGCAGCCCCTTGACAGGGGCGAACACCATATATTTT. It codes for CASSPLTGANTIYF.

The rearrangement joins TRBV6-2 or TRBV6-3 to TRBJ1-1; D remains unclear. Germline loops: CDR1 MNHEY, CDR2 SVGEGT. The CDR3 has 12 residues. V was shortened by 5 bases and J by 1 base, with 5 bases between the two germline ends. The CDR3 DNA reads TGTGCCAGCAGTCCCCAGAACACTGAAGCTTTCTTT. Translated, it gives CASSPQNTEAFF.

This clone has only one observation. The genes are TRBV6-2 or TRBV6-3 and TRBJ2-7; D not resolved. The CDR3 runs to 13 residues. V dropped 0 bases and J dropped 2 bases, with 5 bases sitting between them. Germline V CDR1 and CDR2: MNHEY, SVGEGT. The CDR3 loop reads CASSYSRAYEQYF. The DNA for the CDR3 is TGTGCCAGCAGTTACTCACGGGCCTACGAGCAGTACTTC.

There are a few counts of this clone. The rearrangement joins TRBV7-8 to TRBJ2-7; perhaps TRBD1 as D (5 bases). This CDR3 is 13 amino acids long. The V end was cut by 5 bases, the J end by 8 bases, with 16 bases between. Germline V gene data show CDR1 as SGHVS and CDR2 as FQNEAQ. CDR3 region: CASSLDSTDKQYF. Written as DNA, the CDR3 is TGTGCCAGCAGCCTAGATTCGACGGACAAGCAGTACTTC.

The chain recombines TRBV18 with TRBJ2-5; TRBD2 matches at 8 bases. This CDR3 has 14 residues. With 6 bases clipped from V and 2 bases from J, the junction kept 5 bases outside the gene matches. Germline V lookup: CDR1 KGHSH, CDR2 LQKENI. CDR3 DNA sequence: TGTGCCAGCTCTCCGGGACTAGAACAAGAGACCCAGTACTTC. Translation gives CASSPGLEQETQYF.

The V and J genes are TRBV19 and TRBJ2-2; D gene ambiguous. Germline V gene lookup returns CDR1 LNHDA and CDR2 SQIVND (reference sequence). CDR3 length: 14 amino acids. V lost 3 bases, J lost 4 bases, and 9 bases lay in between. The CDR3 nucleotides read TGTGCCAGTAGTATGGTCGCGAGCACCGGGGAGCTGTTTTTT. This codes for CASSMVASTGELFF.

The gene calls are TRBV12-2 and TRBJ1-1; the D call of TRBD1 is as the table states it, not checked on the DNA. TRBV12-2 corresponds to a pseudogene. The CDR3 spans 16 residues. DNA for the CDR3: TGTGCAAGTCGCTTAAGACAGGGGGCGGAGGGCACTGAAGCTTTCTTT. Its translation: CASRLRQGAEGTEAFF.

In this sample, this clone turned up a few times. The gene calls are TRBV28 and TRBJ1-3; D gene unclear. The ends were cut back, 1 base at V and 6 bases at J, with 4 bases in the middle. This CDR3 region has 12 residues. The germline V gene encodes CDR1 MDHEN and CDR2 SYDVKM. CDR3 loop: CASSLSLNTIYF. The CDR3 DNA follows: TGTGCCAGCAGTTTATCCCTAAACACCATATATTTT.

The chain employs TRBV4-1 and TRBJ1-2; no clear D. Trimming shortened V by 4 bases and J by 4 bases, and 25 bases separated the two germline ends. Germline loops: CDR1 MGHRA, CDR2 YSYEKL. The CDR3 is 18 residues long. CDR3 in DNA: TGCGCCAGCAGCCCCCCCCACCTTGGGAGGCCCCTATCCTATGGCTACACCTTC. This translates into CASSPPHLGRPLSYGYTF.

This rearrangement joins TRBV19 to TRBJ1-2; D not resolved. V was cut by 3 bases and J by 5 bases, with 13 bases left in between. Germline V CDR1 and CDR2: LNHDA, SQIVND (reference sequence). This CDR3 is 14 amino acids long. The CDR3 reads CASSIEGITYGYTF. CDR3 nucleotide sequence: TGTGCCAGTAGTATCGAGGGCATAACGTATGGCTACACCTTC. Drawing the rest from reference TRBV19 and TRBJ1-2, the complete variable domain is DGGITQSPKYLFRKEGQNVTLSCEQNLNHDAMYWYRQDPGQGLRLIYYSQIVNDFQKGDIAEGYSVSREKKESFPLTVTSAQKNPTAFYLCASSIEGITYGYTFGSGTRLTVV.

CDR3 in DNA: TGCGCCAGCAGCTTGACCTTAGCGGCTAGCACAGATACGCAGTATTTT. It translates to CASSLTLAASTDTQYF. The chain is built from TRBV5-1 and TRBJ2-3, with a possible D match to TRBD2 (6 bases). The V end lost 1 base, the J end lost 0 bases, and 12 bases lay between the germline ends. The CDR3 length is 16 residues. Germline CDR1 is SGHRS and CDR2 is YFSETQ.

This chain joins TRBV3-1 (or the pseudogene TRBV3-2) and TRBJ1-1; possible D gene TRBD1, 6 bases. Trimming took 4 bases from V and 4 from J, leaving 10 bases between them. CDR3 length equals 13 residues. The germline gives CDR1 LGHDT, CDR2 YNNKEL (reference sequence). The CDR3 DNA is TGTGCCAGCAGCCGGGGGGGGGCCACTGAAGCTTTCTTT. Protein sequence: CASSRGGATEAFF.

This sequence joins TRBV29-1 and TRBJ1-2; D not resolved. Trimming took off 6 bases at V and 2 bases at J, with 13 bases between the two ends. The CDR3 runs to 13 residues. CDR1 SQVTM and CDR2 ANQGSEA come from the germline V gene. The CDR3 DNA reads as TGCAGCGTGGGAGAGACTGAGAACTATGGCTACACCTTC. This translates into CSVGETENYGYTF.

This chain connects TRBV2 to TRBJ2-1, with 9 bases aligning to TRBD2. The CDR3 runs to 13 residues. Looked up from germline, CDR1 is SNHLY and CDR2 is FYNNEI. Germline trimming cut 8 bases from V and 12 bases from J; bases unmatched to any gene: 11. The CDR3 spells CASQREASMGQFF. CDR3 DNA sequence: TGTGCCAGCCAGCGGGAGGCCTCGATGGGGCAGTTCTTC.

The J gene is TRBJ2-5, the V gene TRBV12-3 or TRBV12-4, with no clear D. V was trimmed by 4 bases and J by 5 bases, leaving 8 bases between them. The CDR3 contains 12 residues. CDR3 sequence (DNA): TGTGCCAGCAGTTCGTCTCCGGAGACCCAGTACTTC. This translates into CASSSSPETQYF.

CDR3 sequence: CANTGDSGNTIYF. The CDR3 nucleotides are TGTGCCAACACAGGAGATTCTGGAAACACCATATATTTT. V gene TRBV2 combines with J gene TRBJ1-3; possible D gene TRBD1, 5 bases. Germline V gene data show CDR1 as SNHLY and CDR2 as FYNNEI. Trimming stripped 10 bases from V and 1 base from J, with 11 bases between. The CDR3 is 13 amino acids.

This rearrangement joins TRBV6-1 to TRBJ1-2; tentatively, D is TRBD1 (5 bases). The CDR3 consists of 16 residues. Germline V gives CDR1 MNHNS, CDR2 SASEGT. Between the trimmed V and J ends, which lost 4 bases and 2 bases, there was a span of 17 bases. Written as DNA, the CDR3 is TGTGCCAGCAGTGCCCCGAGGTCGGGACTAAACTATGGCTACACCTTC. This gives the protein CASSAPRSGLNYGYTF.

The chain couples TRBV15 to TRBJ2-5; D is perhaps TRBD2 (7 bases). This CDR3 spans 14 amino acids. The V gene lost 4 bases and the J gene lost 3 bases, with 12 bases spanning the gap. Germline V CDR1 and CDR2: LNHNV, YYDKDF (reference sequence). CDR3 nucleotides: TGTGCCACCAGCACCCGAGGGGGGGAAGAGACCCAGTACTTC. This encodes CATSTRGGEETQYF.

The CDR3, as DNA: TGTGCCAGCTCACCACTTGGAGGTGGCTACACCTTC. Its translation: CASSPLGGGYTF. The chain links TRBV18 to TRBJ1-2, with unresolved D. The CDR3 has 12 residues. CDR1 and CDR2 from the germline V gene are KGHSH and LQKENI. Trimming removed 1 base at V and 7 bases at J, with 7 bases between.

The J gene is TRBJ2-5, the V gene TRBV5-6; 8 bases align to TRBD2. The CDR3 is made up of 15 amino acids. V was clipped by 0 bases and J by 2 bases; unmatched bases: 3. CDR1 is SGHDT, CDR2 YYEEEE, per germline. The CDR3 reads CASSLAGLAQETQYF. The CDR3 nucleotides read TGTGCCAGCAGCTTGGCTGGACTAGCTCAAGAGACCCAGTACTTC.

Only one count was recorded for this clone. The chain links TRBV5-4 to TRBJ2-1; 7 bases align to TRBD2. The CDR3 extends over 17 amino acids. Germline values: CDR1 SGHNT, CDR2 YYREEE (reference sequence). The V and J ends lost 3 bases and 3 bases, in that order; junction bases with no gene match: 12. CDR3: CASSWSGGVVRYNEQFF. The CDR3, as DNA: TGTGCCAGCAGCTGGTCGGGGGGAGTGGTTCGCTACAATGAGCAGTTCTTC.